The 8 T cell receptor beta chains below were found in one sample sequenced in a study of T cells after yellow fever vaccination. Each CDR3 protein gets one entry after TCRdb re-called the 5' RACE reads with MiXCR. The data show about 340,000 distinct CDR3 sequences, with 7.5% to 9% seen just once and 18% held by the top ten. The material sequenced was PBMCs, taken on the day of the first yellow fever vaccination. Receptors were obtained from a man younger than 30 who received the YFV17D yellow fever vaccine.

This clonotype was seen a handful of times. This chain uses TRBV12-3 or TRBV12-4 with TRBJ2-5; tentatively, D is TRBD1 (6 bases). This CDR3 has 12 residues. The ends were cut back, 7 bases at V and 4 bases at J, with 10 bases in the middle. CDR3 coding DNA: TGTGCCAGCAACCTAGGGGGAGAGACCCAGTACTTC. The encoded protein is CASNLGGETQYF.

The rearrangement joins TRBV11-2 to TRBJ1-1; 7 bases are shared with TRBD1. Germline CDR1 SGHAT, CDR2 FQNNGV. Trimming took 5 bases from V and 6 from J; bases not matched to a gene: 9. This CDR3 comprises 14 residues. The CDR3 spells CASSRDDRVAEAFF. In DNA, the CDR3 is TGTGCCAGCAGCAGAGACGACAGGGTCGCTGAAGCTTTCTTT.

This rearrangement joins TRBV9 to TRBJ1-4, with TRBD1 as a possible D gene (6 bases). The V end was cut by 4 bases, the J end by 2 bases, with 18 bases between. Germline CDR1 SGDLS, CDR2 YYNGEE. This CDR3 is built from 17 residues. CDR3 coding DNA: TGTGCCAGCAGCCCCCGGGGGGGGCTATCCACTAATGAAAAACTGTTTTTT. Its translation: CASSPRGGLSTNEKLFF.

This clonotype was seen a handful of times. The chain uses TRBV4-3 and TRBJ1-4, with D unclear. V gave up 0 bases and J gave up 7 bases, with 12 bases separating them. CDR1 and CDR2 from the germline V gene are LGHNA and YSLEER. The length of the CDR3 is 15 residues. The CDR3 loop reads CASSQDTASSEKLFF. CDR3 DNA: TGCGCCAGCAGCCAAGATACGGCCAGTAGTGAAAAACTGTTTTTT.

This clonotype came up a few times. This chain connects TRBV6-2 or TRBV6-3 to TRBJ2-3, with 8 bases matching TRBD2. The V gene's germline CDR1 is MNHEY and CDR2 SVGEGT. This CDR3 is 20 amino acids long. V lost 2 bases and J lost 3; bases outside the gene matches: 19. Here the CDR3 reads CASSYRRGKKSGGRTDTQYF. CDR3 DNA: TGTGCCAGCAGTTACCGACGAGGCAAGAAAAGCGGGGGCCGAACAGATACGCAGTATTTT.

The sample holds a few counts of this clonotype. The rearrangement joins TRBV4-1 to TRBJ2-3, with D possibly matching TRBD2 (6 bases). The germline CDR1 and CDR2 sequences are MGHRA and YSYEKL. The length of the CDR3 is 15 residues. V lost 3 bases and J lost 1, with 11 bases in between. Here the CDR3 reads CASSHPGLGTDTQYF. CDR3 nucleotides: TGCGCCAGCAGCCATCCGGGACTGGGCACAGATACGCAGTATTTT.

This clonotype has a count of ten or more. The rearrangement links TRBV24-1 to TRBJ2-1; TRBD2 matches 9 bases. The V gene's germline CDR1 is KGHDR and CDR2 SFDVKD. After removal of 5 bases from V and 4 bases from J, the junction contained 5 bases not matched to a gene. CDR3 size: 15 residues. The CDR3 loop reads CATSGRSGGYNEQFF. Here the CDR3 DNA reads TGTGCCACCAGTGGACGTAGCGGGGGTTACAATGAGCAGTTCTTC.

V is TRBV5-1 and J is TRBJ2-2; the D gene is possibly TRBD1 (6 bases). Germline V gene sequence: CDR1 SGHRS, CDR2 YFSETQ. This CDR3 contains 14 residues. V shed 7 bases and J shed 5 bases, with 15 bases lying between them. CDR3 loop: CASGLTQGTGELFF. The CDR3 DNA follows: TGCGCCAGCGGACTTACACAGGGAACCGGGGAGCTGTTTTTT.